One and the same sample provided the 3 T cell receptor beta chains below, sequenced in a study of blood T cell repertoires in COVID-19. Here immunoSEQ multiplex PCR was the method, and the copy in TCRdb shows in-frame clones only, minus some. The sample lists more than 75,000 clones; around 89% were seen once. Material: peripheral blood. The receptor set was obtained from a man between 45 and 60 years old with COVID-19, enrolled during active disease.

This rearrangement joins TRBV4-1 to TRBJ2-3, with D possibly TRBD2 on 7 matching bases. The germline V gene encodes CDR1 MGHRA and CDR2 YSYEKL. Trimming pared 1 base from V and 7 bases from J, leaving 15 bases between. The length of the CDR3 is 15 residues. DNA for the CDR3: TGCGCCAGCAGCCAAGGGACGGGGGGCTCATATACGCAGTATTTT. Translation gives CASSQGTGGSYTQYF.

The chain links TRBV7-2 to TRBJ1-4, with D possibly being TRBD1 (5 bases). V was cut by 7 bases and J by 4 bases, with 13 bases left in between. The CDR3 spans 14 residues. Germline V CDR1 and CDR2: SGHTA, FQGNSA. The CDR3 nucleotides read TGTGCCAGCACCCGCCCAGGGTTTAATGAAAAACTGTTTTTT. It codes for CASTRPGFNEKLFF.

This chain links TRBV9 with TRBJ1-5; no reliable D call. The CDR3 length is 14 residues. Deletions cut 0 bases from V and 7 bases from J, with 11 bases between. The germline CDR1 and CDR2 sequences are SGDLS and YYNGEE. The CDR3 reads CASSVDSSGQPQHF. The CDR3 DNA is TGTGCCAGCAGCGTAGACTCGTCGGGGCAGCCCCAGCATTTT.